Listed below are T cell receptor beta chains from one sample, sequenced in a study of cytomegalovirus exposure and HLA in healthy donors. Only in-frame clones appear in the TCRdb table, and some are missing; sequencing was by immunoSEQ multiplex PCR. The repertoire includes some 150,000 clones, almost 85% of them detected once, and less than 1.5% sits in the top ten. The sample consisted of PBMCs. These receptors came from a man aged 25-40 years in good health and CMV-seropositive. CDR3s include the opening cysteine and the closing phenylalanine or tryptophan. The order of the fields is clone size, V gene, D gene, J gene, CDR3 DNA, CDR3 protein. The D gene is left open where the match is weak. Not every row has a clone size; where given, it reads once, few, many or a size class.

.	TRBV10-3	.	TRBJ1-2	TGTGCCACTTCGGGGTTATCAGCTTCCTATGGCTACACCTTC	CATSGLSASYGYTF
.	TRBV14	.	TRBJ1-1	TGTGCCAGCAGCCAAGATGAGCGGGCGGTGGCTTTCTTT	CASSQDERAVAFF
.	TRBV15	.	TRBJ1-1	TGTGCCACCAGGTCCGACGGAGGGGCGAACACTGAAGCTTTCTTT	CATRSDGGANTEAFF
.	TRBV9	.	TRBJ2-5	TGTGCCAGCAGCGTTGGCCTCTCAGACAAGCAAGAGACCCAGTACTTC	CASSVGLSDKQETQYF
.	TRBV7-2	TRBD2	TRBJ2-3	TGTGCCAGCAGTTGGGTAGCGGGAGCCACAGATACGCAGTATTTT	CASSWVAGATDTQYF
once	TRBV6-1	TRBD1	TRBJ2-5	TGCGCCACCCAAGGACAGGGCTCGGAGACCCAGTACTTC	CATQGQGSETQYF
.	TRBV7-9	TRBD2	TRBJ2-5	TGTGCCAGCAGCTCTAAGAGCGGGAAAGAGACCCAGTACTTC	CASSSKSGKETQYF
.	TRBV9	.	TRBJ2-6	TGTGCCAGCAGCGTAGCTGGACACTCTGGGGCCAACGTCCTGACTTTC	CASSVAGHSGANVLTF
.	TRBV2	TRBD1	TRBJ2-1	TGTGCCAGCAGTGGGGGACAGAGCTCCTACAATGAGCAGTTCTTC	CASSGGQSSYNEQFF
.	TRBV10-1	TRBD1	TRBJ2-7	TGCGCCAGCAGTAGACAGGGGGCGTCCGAGCAGTACTTC	CASSRQGASEQYF
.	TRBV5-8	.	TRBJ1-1	TGTGCCAGCATTCCCCGCACGGGAGAAGCTTTCTTT	CASIPRTGEAFF
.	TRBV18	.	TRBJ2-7	TGTGCCAGCTCCGAGAACGGGGGGCCGTCCTACGAGCAGTACTTC	CASSENGGPSYEQYF
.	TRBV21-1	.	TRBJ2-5	TGTGCCAGCAGCAACGAACAACCACAAGAGACCCAGTACTTC	CASSNEQPQETQYF
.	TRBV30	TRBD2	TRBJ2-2	TGTGCGGTGGGAAGTAGCGGGCACACCGGGGAGCTGTTTTTT	CAVGSSGHTGELFF
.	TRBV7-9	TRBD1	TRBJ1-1	TGTGCCAGCGAGACGACAGGGGCCATGAACACTGAAGCTTTCTTT	CASETTGAMNTEAFF
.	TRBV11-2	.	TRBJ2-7	TGTGCCAGCAGCTCCTCCCCCCGGCAGTACTTC	CASSSSPRQYF
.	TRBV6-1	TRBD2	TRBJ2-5	TGTGCCAGCAGTGAAGCCGGGCTAGCGGGAGGAGAGGAGACCCAGTACTTC	CASSEAGLAGGEETQYF
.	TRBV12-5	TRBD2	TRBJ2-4	TGTGCTAGTGGTTTGGTAAACGCGGGACTAGCGGATAAAAACATTCAGTACTTC	CASGLVNAGLADKNIQYF
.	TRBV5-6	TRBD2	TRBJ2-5	TGTGCCAGCAGCTGGGGTCAGCGGGAGAGAAAGACCCAGTACTTC	CASSWGQRERKTQYF
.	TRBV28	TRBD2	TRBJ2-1	TGTGCCAGCATATACGGGAGGGCTAACTACAATGAGCAGTTCTTC	CASIYGRANYNEQFF